This TCR beta chain was sequenced during a study of shared clonotypes between healthy human individuals. The CDR3 is 13 residues long. Germline V lookup: CDR1 SGHRS, CDR2 YFSETQ. V dropped 2 bases and J dropped 7 bases, with 13 bases sitting between them. Measured with immunoSEQ multiplex PCR; TCRdb has only the in-frame clones, and not every one. Of approximately 500,000 clones in the sample, approximately 95% were seen once. Whole-study results and caveats: Rarefaction showed that sequencing of sorted subsets was incomplete (despite large depth).

About this clone itself: Its antigen is not identified.

The chain links TRBV5-1 to TRBJ2-7, with D perhaps TRBD2 (6 bases). This clonotype was sampled from a woman in her 30s in good health. Sequenced material: naive CD4+ T cells sorted from blood. Described subset: CD45RA+ positively selected. The CDR3 DNA reads as TGCGCCAGCAGCTTACGGGAGACGGGTGAGCAGTACTTC. It codes for CASSLRETGEQYF.